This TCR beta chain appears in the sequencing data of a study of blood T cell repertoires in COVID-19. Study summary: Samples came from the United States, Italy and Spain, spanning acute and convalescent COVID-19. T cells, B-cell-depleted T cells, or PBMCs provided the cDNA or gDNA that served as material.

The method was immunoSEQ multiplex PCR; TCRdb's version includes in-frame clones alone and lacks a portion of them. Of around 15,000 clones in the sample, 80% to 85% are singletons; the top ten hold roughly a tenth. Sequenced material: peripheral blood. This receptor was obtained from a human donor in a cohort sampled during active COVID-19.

CDR3 in amino acids: CASSILQDLAHGYTF. The DNA for the CDR3 is TGTGCCAGTAGTATCCTTCAGGACTTAGCCCATGGCTACACCTTC. V gene TRBV19 combines with J gene TRBJ1-2; D ambiguous. The germline CDR1 and CDR2 sequences are LNHDA and SQIVND (reference sequence). Trimming left V 3 bases short and J 6 bases short, with 17 bases between. This CDR3 comprises 15 residues.